This T cell receptor (beta chain) was found in a study of OX40 agonist ivuxolimab in advanced cancers. Study overall: A partial response was reached by three patients: one with hepatocellular carcinoma and two with cutaneous melanoma.

To note about this clone: Antigen: not known.

The assay was immunoSEQ multiplex PCR, and TCRdb's table has in-frame clones only and misses some. This table holds 70,000 to 95,000 clones, 92% found once. Points from the study as a whole: Fewer expanded clones were found on average in CD4+ than in CD8+ T cells.

The sample in question was CD4+ or CD8+ T cells sorted from blood, obtained in a trial of the OX40 agonist ivuxolimab. The source is an adult with an advanced solid tumor such as melanoma, head and neck, liver or kidney cancer.

The CDR3 protein is CASSLPVTDTQYF. CDR3 DNA: TGTGCCAGCAGCCTCCCCGTCACAGATACGCAGTATTTT. The chain carries TRBV11-3 and TRBJ2-3; D is unresolved. Germline assignment: CDR1 SGHNT and CDR2 YENEEA. This CDR3 is 13 amino acids long. Trimming removed 5 bases from V and 2 bases from J, with 8 bases in between.